These T cell receptor beta chains were read from a single sample in a study of shared clonotypes between healthy human individuals. Clones were read by immunoSEQ multiplex PCR, and TCRdb kept only the in-frame ones, dropping some. The sample holds around 2.3 million clones, 95% seen once. Input material: naive CD4+ T cells sorted from blood. These receptors were collected from a man in his late teens or twenties in good health. Each CDR3 is given with its conserved first and last residue.

j_gene	v_gene	CDR3aa
TRBJ2-7	TRBV30	CAWRRDLTSGEQYF
TRBJ2-2	TRBV9	CASSVVAGIVPGELFF
TRBJ1-5	TRBV27	CASSFSATVSNQPQHF
TRBJ2-7	TRBV19	CASSIRPGGSYEQYF
TRBJ1-1	TRBV5-1	CASSDGGPGFNTEAFF
TRBJ1-2	TRBV4-1	CASSQDQGNYGYTF
TRBJ2-2	TRBV5-4	CASSPRTGGLFF
TRBJ2-1	TRBV2	CASSDGTSSYNEQFF
TRBJ2-3	TRBV4-1	CASSQVPTGVVDTQYF
TRBJ2-7	TRBV28	CASSSGGGGYEQYF
TRBJ2-3	TRBV30	CAWSVRPGLADTQYF
TRBJ2-1	TRBV4-2	CASSQVLSYNEQFF
TRBJ2-1	TRBV5-1	CASSLSTPIGGEQFF
TRBJ1-5	TRBV13	CASSRGGQVKGPQHF
TRBJ2-1	TRBV10-3	CAISESERSSYNEQFF
TRBJ1-6	TRBV6-6	CASSPDKIYNSPLHF
TRBJ2-5	TRBV5-1	CASSPGVAGGGETQYF
TRBJ1-5	TRBV30	CAWSASGQGQPQHF
TRBJ2-1	TRBV19	CASSFPDRYNEQFF
TRBJ2-1	TRBV7-9	CASSLPGTSGGGEQFF
TRBJ1-6	TRBV10-2	CASSNGQLNSPLHF
TRBJ2-7	TRBV14	CASSQEDRGYEQYF
TRBJ2-2	TRBV10-2	CASRNGRANTGELFF
TRBJ1-5	TRBV5-8	CASSQGAAGTSNQPQHF
TRBJ2-5	TRBV25-1	CASSFGETQYF
TRBJ2-7	TRBV18	CASSPDRGSYEQYF
TRBJ1-4	TRBV11-2	CASSRGSVATNEKLFF
TRBJ1-2	TRBV6-5	CATTRQGAANYGYTF
TRBJ2-3	TRBV2	CASSEGRRAGSADTQYF
TRBJ1-1	TRBV11-1	CASSLGPRAEAFF
TRBJ2-1	TRBV6-1	CASSGSPGSYNEQFF
TRBJ2-1	TRBV5-1	CASSLVDTGLEQFF
TRBJ2-7	TRBV7-9	CASSLHRVSPYEQYF
TRBJ2-5	TRBV7-9	CASSLGFRGQGETQYF
TRBJ2-3	TRBV6-5	CASSRLAGGLDTQYF
TRBJ2-5	TRBV2	CASSPGETQYF
TRBJ1-3	TRBV18	CASSPGGSGNTIYF
TRBJ1-2	TRBV7-2	CASSLTGRGTAGYTF
TRBJ1-4	TRBV5-1	CASSLRAQGNEKLFF
TRBJ1-2	TRBV28	CASSTPTPVGDRGPYGYTF
TRBJ1-1	TRBV7-9	CASSLRTENTEAFF
TRBJ1-2	TRBV5-4	CASSEEIYGYTF
TRBJ1-2	TRBV29-1	CSVEDYQIIGDSNYGYTF
TRBJ2-5	TRBV5-1	CASSLEGTPEETQYF